Presented here are 27 T cell receptor beta chains from one specimen sequenced in a study of T cells in Graves' hyperthyroidism and ophthalmopathy. TCR beta CDR3 region amplification was performed from RNA transcripts. First-round RT-PCR of the TCR CDR3 relied on the HTBI primer set. TCRdb re-analysed the multiplex PCR reads in MiXCR, keeping a single row per CDR3 protein. This table holds a few hundred thousand distinct CDR3 sequences, about 15% found once. Sequencing was done on a sample of blood. The source of these receptors is a woman aged 25 to 39 with Graves' hyperthyroidism.

The genes are TRBV19 and TRBJ2-4, with 7 bases fitting TRBD1. This CDR3 contains 14 residues. V gave up 9 bases and J gave up 0 bases; unmatched junction bases: 5. CDR1 is LNHDA, CDR2 SQIVND, per germline (reference sequence). The CDR3 loop is CASRAGGAKNIQYF. CDR3 coding DNA: TGTGCCAGCCGAGCAGGGGGAGCCAAAAACATTCAGTACTTC.

This clonotype was seen ten or more times. This chain links TRBV20-1 with TRBJ2-7; TRBD1 aligns across 9 bases. The CDR3 extends over 14 amino acids. V dropped 2 bases and J dropped 3; count of bases not matched to a gene: 5. CDR1 and CDR2 from the germline V gene are DFQATT and SNEGSKA (reference sequence). This CDR3 reads CSARQVTGGYEQYF. The CDR3 DNA follows: TGCAGTGCTAGACAGGTGACAGGGGGCTACGAGCAGTACTTC.

V and J are TRBV6-1 and TRBJ2-1, with TRBD2 matching 15 bases. Germline CDR1 MNHNS, CDR2 SASEGT. V dropped 5 bases and J dropped 7; count of bases not matched to a gene: 6. The CDR3 totals 16 residues. This CDR3 reads CASSQRTSGRVNEQFF. In DNA form, the CDR3 reads TGTGCCAGCAGTCAAAGGACTAGCGGGAGGGTGAATGAGCAGTTCTTC.

In its sample, this clonotype was seen a few times. The rearrangement uses TRBV6-1 and TRBJ1-1, with TRBD1 matching 10 bases. The CDR3 is 15 residues long. Trimming cost V 4 bases and J 3 bases; bases outside gene matches: 5. Germline assignment: CDR1 MNHNS and CDR2 SASEGT. The DNA of the CDR3 is TGTGCCAGCAGTGCACGGGACAGGGGCGACACTGAAGCTTTCTTT. Protein: CASSARDRGDTEAFF.

This clonotype was found many times. The rearrangement uses TRBV28 and TRBJ2-7; no definite D call. This CDR3 spans 12 amino acids. V gave up 5 bases and J gave up 8 bases, with 13 bases separating them. The germline CDR1 and CDR2 sequences are MDHEN and SYDVKM. The CDR3 nucleotides are TGTGCCAGCAGTGCCGGACCCGGTCAGCAGTACTTC. Its translation is CASSAGPGQQYF. Filled out from reference TRBV28 and TRBJ2-7, the complete variable domain reads DVKVTQSSRYLVKRTGEKVFLECVQDMDHENMFWYRQDPGLGLRLIYFSYDVKMKEKGDIPEGYSVSREKKERFSLILESASTNQTSMYLCASSAGPGQQYFGPGTRLTVT.

The genes are TRBV9 and TRBJ2-2, with 7 bases matching TRBD1. Germline values: CDR1 SGDLS, CDR2 YYNGEE. V gave up 4 bases and J gave up 5 bases; unmatched junction bases: 11. The length of the CDR3 is 16 residues. CDR3 region: CASSPHQGVWTGELFF. The CDR3 DNA is TGTGCCAGCAGCCCCCATCAGGGGGTGTGGACCGGGGAGCTGTTTTTT.

This clonotype was seen many times. The chain couples TRBV28 to TRBJ2-2; D unresolved. With 4 bases removed from V and 4 bases from J, the gap between germline ends came to 16 bases. Per the germline V gene, CDR1 is MDHEN and CDR2 is SYDVKM. This CDR3 spans 16 amino acids. CDR3 nucleotides: TGTGCCAGCAGTTCCGGACCCACCGTTGGCACCGGGGAGCTGTTTTTT. Translating it yields CASSSGPTVGTGELFF.

This clonotype was seen at least ten times. This chain connects TRBV6-5 to TRBJ2-2, with 8 bases aligning to TRBD2. Per the germline V gene, CDR1 is MNHEY and CDR2 is SVGAGI. This CDR3 has 18 residues. With 0 bases clipped from V and 5 bases from J, the junction kept 11 bases outside the gene matches. The CDR3 DNA is TGTGCCAGCAGTTACTCGATTCCGGCGGGAGGCCGGACCGGGGAGCTGTTTTTT. It translates to CASSYSIPAGGRTGELFF.

This clonotype was picked up a small number of times. The V gene is TRBV7-2, the J gene TRBJ2-1; 8 nucleotides agree with TRBD1. Germline CDR1 reads SGHTA; CDR2 reads FQGNSA. The V and J ends lost 1 base and 7 bases, in that order; junction bases with no gene match: 6. CDR3 size: 15 residues. As DNA, the CDR3 is TGTGCCAGCAGCTTAGTAGGACAGGGAGGTAATGAGCAGTTCTTC. It encodes CASSLVGQGGNEQFF.

The V call is TRBV6-5, the J call TRBJ2-2, with 9 bases matching TRBD2. After removal of 4 bases from V and 4 bases from J, the junction contained 7 bases not matched to a gene. This CDR3 is built from 16 residues. Germline values: CDR1 MNHEY, CDR2 SVGAGI. The chain's CDR3 is CASSSPRREGTGELFF. CDR3 nucleotides: TGTGCCAGCAGTTCCCCCCGGCGGGAGGGCACCGGGGAGCTGTTTTTT.

This clonotype was counted between two and nine times. V and J are TRBV20-1 and TRBJ1-5; D possibly corresponds to TRBD1 (6 bases). V was clipped by 2 bases and J by 7 bases, with 21 bases between them. This CDR3 comprises 16 residues. CDR1 is DFQATT, CDR2 SNEGSKA, per germline (reference sequence). CDR3 in DNA: TGCAGTGCTAGAAAAGGGGGGGGGGGAGGCAGACAGCCCCAGCATTTT. It translates to CSARKGGGGGRQPQHF.

This clonotype was seen ten or more times. The rearrangement uses TRBV28 and TRBJ2-1; 7 bases line up with TRBD1. V trimming: 4 bases; J trimming: 4 bases; junction bases outside the gene matches: 7. This CDR3 spans 15 amino acids. CDR1 and CDR2 from the germline V gene are MDHEN and SYDVKM. The CDR3 DNA is TGTGCCAGCAGTTCCGGGGACAGCGTTTACAATGAGCAGTTCTTC. Its translation is CASSSGDSVYNEQFF.

Only a few counts were recorded for this clonotype. The rearrangement joins TRBV6-1 to TRBJ2-2, with D perhaps TRBD1 or TRBD2 (5 bases each). The ends were cut back, 3 bases at V and 3 bases at J, with 11 bases in the middle. The CDR3 is 15 amino acids. Germline loops: CDR1 MNHNS, CDR2 SASEGT. CDR3 in amino acids: CASSDQVGDTGELFF. CDR3 nucleotides: TGTGCCAGCAGTGATCAGGTGGGGGACACCGGGGAGCTGTTTTTT.

Ten or more counts support this clonotype. The genes are TRBV6-1 and TRBJ2-7, with TRBD2 matching 8 bases. CDR3 length equals 15 residues. Germline values: CDR1 MNHNS, CDR2 SASEGT. V lost 7 bases and J lost 5; bases outside the gene matches: 13. The CDR3 sequence is CASTKSGGVFNEQYF. The CDR3 nucleotides read TGTGCCAGCACCAAGTCGGGGGGGGTGTTTAACGAGCAGTACTTC.

This clonotype was found many times. This chain links TRBV20-1 with TRBJ1-2; 10 nucleotides align to TRBD1. The germline CDR1 and CDR2 sequences are DFQATT and SNEGSKA (reference sequence). The CDR3 consists of 14 residues. V lost 2 bases to trimming and J lost 2 bases; unmatched junction nucleotides: 2. The CDR3 region has the DNA TGCAGTGCTAGACTGGGACAGGGGAACTATGGCTACACCTTC. It specifies CSARLGQGNYGYTF.

This clonotype has at least ten counts. The rearrangement links TRBV12-5 to TRBJ2-3; TRBD1 matches at 7 bases. CDR3 length equals 16 residues. The germline gives CDR1 LGHNT, CDR2 FRNRAP. V dropped 0 bases and J dropped 2; count of bases not matched to a gene: 5. For the CDR3, the DNA is TGTGCTAGTGGTTTGGTAACAGGGGTTAACACAGATACGCAGTATTTT. It yields the protein CASGLVTGVNTDTQYF.

This clonotype was detected many times. V usage is TRBV12-3 or TRBV12-4 and J usage is TRBJ2-5, with 7 bases matching TRBD2. This CDR3 is 15 amino acids long. The V segment lost 3 bases and the J segment 5 bases; nucleotides outside the gene matches: 9. This CDR3 reads CASSFTGDGRETQYF. The CDR3 bases are TGTGCCAGCAGTTTCACCGGTGACGGGAGGGAGACCCAGTACTTC.

This clonotype was counted many times. The V gene is TRBV29-1, the J gene TRBJ1-2; perhaps TRBD1 as D (5 bases). The V gene's germline CDR1 is SQVTM and CDR2 ANQGSEA. This CDR3 region has 13 residues. V gave up 4 bases and J gave up 3 bases, with 12 bases separating them. The CDR3 DNA reads as TGCAGCGTTGTGTTCCAGGGAGACTATGGCTACACCTTC. Amino acid sequence: CSVVFQGDYGYTF.

V and J are TRBV4-2 and TRBJ2-2, with 7 bases that match TRBD2. With V trimmed by 1 base and J by 4 bases, 6 bases remained unmatched. Germline CDR1 reads LGHNA; CDR2 reads YNFKEQ. CDR3 length: 16 residues. CDR3: CASSQANGRFTGELFF. The CDR3 bases are TGTGCCAGCAGCCAAGCGAACGGGAGGTTCACCGGGGAGCTGTTTTTT.

The chain couples TRBV5-1 to TRBJ2-1; 11 bases are a match to TRBD2. This CDR3 has 15 residues. V trimming: 3 bases; J trimming: 4 bases; junction bases outside the gene matches: 3. Germline V gives CDR1 SGHRS, CDR2 YFSETQ. The CDR3 protein is CASSSTSGDYNEQFF. The CDR3 coding sequence is TGCGCCAGCAGCTCGACTAGCGGGGATTACAATGAGCAGTTCTTC.

This clonotype was seen ten or more times. The chain couples TRBV3-1 to TRBJ1-3; a possible D gene is TRBD1 (5 bases). Trimming shortened V by 1 base and J by 5 bases, and 12 bases separated the two germline ends. This CDR3 has 15 residues. Germline values: CDR1 LGHDT, CDR2 YNNKEL (reference sequence). The CDR3 spells CASSQVDRTRNTIYF. The CDR3 DNA reads as TGTGCCAGCAGCCAAGTGGACCGGACAAGAAACACCATATATTTT. The whole variable domain, remainder taken from reference TRBV3-1 and TRBJ1-3, is DTAVSQTPKYLVTQMGNDKSIKCEQNLGHDTMYWYKQDSKKFLKIMFSYNNKELIINETVPNRFSPKSPDKAHLNLHINSLELGDSAVYFCASSQVDRTRNTIYFGEGSWLTVV.

This clonotype appeared a few times. The chain combines TRBV7-3 with TRBJ2-7; 10 nucleotides align to TRBD2. The CDR3 length is 14 residues. Germline CDR1 is SGHTA and CDR2 is FQGTGA. Germline trimming cut 5 bases from V and 5 bases from J; bases unmatched to any gene: 6. The CDR3 region is CASSISGRSHEQYF. CDR3 sequence (DNA): TGTGCCAGCAGCATTAGCGGGAGGAGCCACGAGCAGTACTTC.

This clonotype was counted at least ten times. The gene calls are TRBV2 and TRBJ1-5; no clear D gene. This CDR3 region has 15 residues. Trimming shortened V by 4 bases and J by 2 bases, and 12 bases separated the two germline ends. Looked up from germline, CDR1 is SNHLY and CDR2 is FYNNEI. The DNA of the CDR3 is TGTGCCAGCAGTGCGGGGATCGCGGGCAATCAGCCCCAGCATTTT. It specifies CASSAGIAGNQPQHF.

Worth noting for this clonotype: Relative to the germline gene, one junction end is altered; a read error may explain this. The V call is TRBV29-1, the J call TRBJ1-2; TRBD1 is a possible D gene (5 bases). Per the germline V gene, CDR1 is SQVTM and CDR2 is ANQGSEA. CDR3 length equals 15 residues. The chain's CDR3 is CSVEDKSQGNYGYTF. DNA for the CDR3: TGCAGCGTCGAAGACAAGAGCCAGGGAAACTATGGCTACACCTTC.

This clonotype was detected only a few times. The V and J genes are TRBV19 and TRBJ2-2; the D gene is possibly TRBD1 (5 bases). Germline V gene lookup returns CDR1 LNHDA and CDR2 SQIVND (reference sequence). Between the trimmed V and J ends, which lost 9 bases and 7 bases, there was a span of 15 bases. The CDR3 has 13 amino acids. The CDR3 coding sequence is TGTGCCAGCAGCCAGGGCGTTTACGGGGAGCTGTTTTTT. Translated: CASSQGVYGELFF. The full variable domain, its missing parts supplied by reference TRBV19 and TRBJ2-2, is DGGITQSPKYLFRKEGQNVTLSCEQNLNHDAMYWYRQDPGQGLRLIYYSQIVNDFQKGDIAEGYSVSREKKESFPLTVTSAQKNPTAFYLCASSQGVYGELFFGEGSRLTVL.

The V and J genes are TRBV25-1 and TRBJ2-2; TRBD1 might be the D (5 bases). Germline values: CDR1 MGHDK, CDR2 SYGVNS. The V end was cut by 0 bases, the J end by 3 bases, with 8 bases between. This CDR3 is 15 amino acids long. CDR3 in amino acids: CASSEYARDTGELFF. In DNA, the CDR3 is TGTGCCAGCAGTGAATATGCCAGGGACACCGGGGAGCTGTTTTTT.

Ten or more counts support this clonotype. The chain combines TRBV14 with TRBJ2-1, with 8 bases identical to TRBD1. The CDR3 is 16 amino acids. With V trimmed by 2 bases and J by 5 bases, 8 bases remained unmatched. Germline values: CDR1 SGHDN, CDR2 FVKESK. The CDR3 is CASSQLGQGGNNEQFF. CDR3 in DNA: TGTGCCAGCAGCCAACTAGGACAGGGCGGGAACAATGAGCAGTTCTTC. Complete variable domain (other parts from reference TRBV14 and TRBJ2-1): EAGVTQFPSHSVIEKGQTVTLRCDPISGHDNLYWYRRVMGKEIKFLLHFVKESKQDESGMPNNRFLAERTGGTYSTLKVQPAELEDSGVYFCASSQLGQGGNNEQFFGPGTRLTVL.